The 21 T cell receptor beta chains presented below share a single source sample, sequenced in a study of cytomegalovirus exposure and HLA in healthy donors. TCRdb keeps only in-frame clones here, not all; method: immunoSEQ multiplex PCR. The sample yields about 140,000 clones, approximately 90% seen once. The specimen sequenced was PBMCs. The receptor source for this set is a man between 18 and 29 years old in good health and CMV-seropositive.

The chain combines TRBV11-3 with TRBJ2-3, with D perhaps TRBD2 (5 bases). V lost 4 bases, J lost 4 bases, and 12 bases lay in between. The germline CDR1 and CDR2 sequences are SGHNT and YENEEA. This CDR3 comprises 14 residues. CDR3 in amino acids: CASSSGSRADTQYF. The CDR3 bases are TGTGCCAGCAGCTCGGGGAGTAGAGCAGATACGCAGTATTTT.

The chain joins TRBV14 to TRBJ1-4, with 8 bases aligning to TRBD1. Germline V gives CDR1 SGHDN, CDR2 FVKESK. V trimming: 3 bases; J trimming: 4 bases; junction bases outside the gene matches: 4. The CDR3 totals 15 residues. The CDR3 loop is CASSQWTGINEKLFF. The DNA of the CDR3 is TGTGCCAGCAGCCAGTGGACAGGGATTAATGAAAAACTGTTTTTT.

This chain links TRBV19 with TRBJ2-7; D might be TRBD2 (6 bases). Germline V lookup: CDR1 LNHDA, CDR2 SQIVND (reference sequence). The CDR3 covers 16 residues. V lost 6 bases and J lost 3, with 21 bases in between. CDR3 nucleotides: TGTGCCAGTAGCCATCCTAGCGCGGGGTTATTCTACGAGCAGTACTTC. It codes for CASSHPSAGLFYEQYF.

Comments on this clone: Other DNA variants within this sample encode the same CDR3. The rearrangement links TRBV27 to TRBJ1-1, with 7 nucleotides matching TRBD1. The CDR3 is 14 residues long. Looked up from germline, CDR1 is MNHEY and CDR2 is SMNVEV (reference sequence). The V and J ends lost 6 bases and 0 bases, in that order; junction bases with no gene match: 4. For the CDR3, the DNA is TGTGCCAGCAGGGTACAGGGGATGAACACTGAAGCTTTCTTT. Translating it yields CASRVQGMNTEAFF.

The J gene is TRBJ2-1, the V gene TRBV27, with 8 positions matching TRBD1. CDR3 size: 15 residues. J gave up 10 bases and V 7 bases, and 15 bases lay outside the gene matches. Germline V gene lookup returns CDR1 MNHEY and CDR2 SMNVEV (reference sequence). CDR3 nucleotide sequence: TGTGCCAGCAAACCTCCGGACAGGGTCCTAAACGAGCAGTTCTTC. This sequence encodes CASKPPDRVLNEQFF.

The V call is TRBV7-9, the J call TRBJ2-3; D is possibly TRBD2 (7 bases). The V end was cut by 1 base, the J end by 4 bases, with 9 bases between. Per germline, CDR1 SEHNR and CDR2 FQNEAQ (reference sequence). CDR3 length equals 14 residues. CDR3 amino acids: CASSLVGGPDTQYF. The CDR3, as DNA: TGTGCCAGCAGCTTAGTCGGGGGGCCAGATACGCAGTATTTT.

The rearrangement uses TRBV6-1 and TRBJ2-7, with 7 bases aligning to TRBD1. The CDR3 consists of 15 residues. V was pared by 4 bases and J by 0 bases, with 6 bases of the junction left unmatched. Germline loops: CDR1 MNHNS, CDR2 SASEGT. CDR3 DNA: TGTGCCAGCAGTGCCACAGGGGACGACTCCTACGAGCAGTACTTC. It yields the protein CASSATGDDSYEQYF.

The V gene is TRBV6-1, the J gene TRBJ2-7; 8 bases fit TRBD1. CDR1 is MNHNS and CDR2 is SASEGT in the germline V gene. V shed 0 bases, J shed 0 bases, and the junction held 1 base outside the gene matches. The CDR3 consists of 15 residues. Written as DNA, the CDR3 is TGTGCCAGCAGTGAAGCGGACAGGGTCTCCTACGAGCAGTACTTC. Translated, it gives CASSEADRVSYEQYF.

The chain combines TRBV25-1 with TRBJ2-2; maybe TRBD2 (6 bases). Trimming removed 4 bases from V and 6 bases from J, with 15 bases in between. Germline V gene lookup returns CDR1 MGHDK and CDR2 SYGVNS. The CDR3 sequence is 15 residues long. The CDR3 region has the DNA TGTGCCAGCAGTGTCCCGGGACTGGCGGCCGGGGAGCTGTTTTTT. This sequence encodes CASSVPGLAAGELFF.

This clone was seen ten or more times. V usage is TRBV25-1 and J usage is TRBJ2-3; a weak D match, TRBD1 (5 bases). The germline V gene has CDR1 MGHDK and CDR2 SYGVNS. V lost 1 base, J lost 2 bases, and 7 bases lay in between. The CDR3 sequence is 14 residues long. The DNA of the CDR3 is TGTGCCAGCAGTGAATCGGACAACACAGATACGCAGTATTTT. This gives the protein CASSESDNTDTQYF.

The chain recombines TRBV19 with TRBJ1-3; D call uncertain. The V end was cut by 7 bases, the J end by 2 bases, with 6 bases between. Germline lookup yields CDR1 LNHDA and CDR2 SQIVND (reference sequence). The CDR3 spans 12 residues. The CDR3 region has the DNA TGTGCCAGTAACGGGGCTGGAAACACCATATATTTT. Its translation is CASNGAGNTIYF.

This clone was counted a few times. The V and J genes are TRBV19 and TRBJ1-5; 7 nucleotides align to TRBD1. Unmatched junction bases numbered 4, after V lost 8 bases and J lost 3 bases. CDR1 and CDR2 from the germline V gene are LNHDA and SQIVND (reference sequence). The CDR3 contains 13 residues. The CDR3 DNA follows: TGTGCCAGTCGGGGACAGTACAATCAGCCCCAGCATTTT. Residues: CASRGQYNQPQHF.

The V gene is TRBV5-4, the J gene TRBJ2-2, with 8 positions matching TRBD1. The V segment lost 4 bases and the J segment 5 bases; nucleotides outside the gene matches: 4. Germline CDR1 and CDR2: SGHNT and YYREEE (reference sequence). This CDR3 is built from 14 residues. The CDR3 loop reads CASSRRQGTGELFF. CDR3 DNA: TGTGCCAGCAGCCGGAGACAGGGGACCGGGGAGCTGTTTTTT.

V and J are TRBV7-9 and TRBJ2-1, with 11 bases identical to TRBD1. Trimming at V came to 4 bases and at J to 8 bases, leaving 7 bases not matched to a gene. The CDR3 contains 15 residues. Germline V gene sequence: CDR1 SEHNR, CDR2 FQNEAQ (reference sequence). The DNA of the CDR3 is TGTGCCAGCAGCTCCGGACAGGGGGCTGGTTATGAGCAGTTCTTC. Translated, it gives CASSSGQGAGYEQFF.

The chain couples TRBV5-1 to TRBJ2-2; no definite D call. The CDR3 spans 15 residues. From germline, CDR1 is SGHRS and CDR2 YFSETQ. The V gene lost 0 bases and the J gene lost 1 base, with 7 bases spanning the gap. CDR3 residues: CASSLAVRNTGELFF. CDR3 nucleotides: TGCGCCAGCAGCTTGGCAGTTCGGAACACCGGGGAGCTGTTTTTT.

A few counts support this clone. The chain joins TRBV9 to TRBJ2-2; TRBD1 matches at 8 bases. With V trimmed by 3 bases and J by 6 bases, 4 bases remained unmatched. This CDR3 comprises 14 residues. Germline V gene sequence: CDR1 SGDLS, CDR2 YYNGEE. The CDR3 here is CASSGTGKAGELFF. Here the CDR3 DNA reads TGTGCCAGCAGCGGGACAGGGAAGGCCGGGGAGCTGTTTTTT.

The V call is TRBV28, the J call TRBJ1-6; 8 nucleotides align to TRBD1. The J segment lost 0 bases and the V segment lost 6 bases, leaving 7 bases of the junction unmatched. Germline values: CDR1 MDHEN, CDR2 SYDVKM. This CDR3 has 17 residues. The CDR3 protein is CASSPGQGSSYNSPLHF. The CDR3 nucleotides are TGTGCCAGCAGCCCCGGACAGGGCAGCTCCTATAATTCACCCCTCCACTTT.

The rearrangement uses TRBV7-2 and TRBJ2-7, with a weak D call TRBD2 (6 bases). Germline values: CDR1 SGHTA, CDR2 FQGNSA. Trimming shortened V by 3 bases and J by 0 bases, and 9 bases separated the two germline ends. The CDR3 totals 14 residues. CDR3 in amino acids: CASSFSGSSYEQYF. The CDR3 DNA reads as TGTGCCAGCAGCTTTTCCGGGAGCTCCTACGAGCAGTACTTC.

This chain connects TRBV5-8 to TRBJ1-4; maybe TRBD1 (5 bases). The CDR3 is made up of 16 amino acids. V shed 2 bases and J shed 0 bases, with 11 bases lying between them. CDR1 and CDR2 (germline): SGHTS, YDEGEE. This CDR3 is CASSFRGSATNEKLFF. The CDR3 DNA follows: TGTGCCAGCAGCTTCCGGGGGAGTGCAACTAATGAAAAACTGTTTTTT.

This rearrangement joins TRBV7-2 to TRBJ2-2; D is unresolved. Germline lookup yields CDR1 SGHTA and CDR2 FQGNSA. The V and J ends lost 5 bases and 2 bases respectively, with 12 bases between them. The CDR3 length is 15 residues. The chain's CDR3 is CASSRGEVNTGELFF. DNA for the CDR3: TGTGCCAGCAGCCGCGGCGAGGTTAACACCGGGGAGCTGTTTTTT. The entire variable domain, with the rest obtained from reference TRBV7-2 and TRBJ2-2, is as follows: GAGVSQSPSNKVTEKGKDVELRCDPISGHTALYWYRQSLGQGLEFLIYFQGNSAPDKSGLPSDRFSAERTGGSVSTLTIQRTQQEDSAVYLCASSRGEVNTGELFFGEGSRLTVL.

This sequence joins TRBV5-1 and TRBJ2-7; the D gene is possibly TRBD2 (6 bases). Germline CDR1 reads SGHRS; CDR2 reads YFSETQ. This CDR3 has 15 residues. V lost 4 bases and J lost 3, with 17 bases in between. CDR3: CASSRRDLANYEQYF. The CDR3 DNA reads TGCGCCAGCAGCCGCCGGGACTTAGCGAACTACGAGCAGTACTTC.